This entry lists 22 T cell receptor beta chains sequenced from one sample in a study of early T cells in non-severe SARS-CoV-2 infection. One entry per CDR3 protein results from TCRdb running MiXCR on the 5' RACE reads. Here the sample spans about 83,000 distinct CDR3 sequences, roughly a tenth being singletons. The material sequenced was whole blood, taken at baseline. These TCRs come from an adult who was a healthcare worker with PCR-confirmed SARS-CoV-2 infection or an uninfected control (not recorded which).

This sequence joins TRBV28 and TRBJ2-7; TRBD2 matches at 8 bases. Per germline, CDR1 MDHEN and CDR2 SYDVKM. CDR3 length: 14 amino acids. V lost 4 bases to trimming and J lost 2 bases; unmatched junction nucleotides: 4. The CDR3 sequence: CASSYSGAAYEQYF. The CDR3 nucleotides are TGTGCCAGCAGTTATAGCGGGGCCGCCTACGAGCAGTACTTC.

This clonotype was seen more than once but under ten times. The gene calls are TRBV7-9 and TRBJ1-1, with D uncertain. Germline CDR1 reads SEHNR; CDR2 reads FQNEAQ (reference sequence). The CDR3 covers 12 residues. Trimming shortened V by 5 bases and J by 6 bases, and 10 bases separated the two germline ends. The CDR3 bases are TGTGCCAGCAGCCACCCCTCCCCTGAAGCTTTCTTT. Residues: CASSHPSPEAFF.

This clonotype showed up many times. This chain links TRBV2 with TRBJ2-7; 12 nucleotides line up with TRBD1. The CDR3 contains 15 residues. Germline V gives CDR1 SNHLY, CDR2 FYNNEI. With V trimmed by 6 bases and J by 7 bases, 10 bases remained unmatched. DNA of the CDR3: TGTGCCAGCAGGTCCCCGGGACAGGGGGCAGGGGAGCAGTACTTC. This encodes CASRSPGQGAGEQYF.

This clonotype was found many times. The chain recombines TRBV6-1 with TRBJ1-5; TRBD1 aligns across 8 bases. The ends lost 0 bases at V and 6 bases at J; junction bases unmatched: 4. The germline V gene encodes CDR1 MNHNS and CDR2 SASEGT. The length of the CDR3 is 15 residues. Here the CDR3 reads CASSEAGQGSQPQHF. CDR3 bases: TGTGCCAGCAGTGAAGCCGGACAGGGTAGTCAGCCCCAGCATTTT.

This clonotype counts as medium-sized. The CDR3 DNA reads TGTGCCAGCAGTTACTCGACTAGCTCCTACGAGCAGTACTTC. Translating gives CASSYSTSSYEQYF. The V and J genes are TRBV6-2 or TRBV6-3 and TRBJ2-7; TRBD2 might be the D (6 bases). Germline V lookup: CDR1 MNHEY, CDR2 SVGEGT. The CDR3 contains 14 residues. V was shortened by 0 bases and J by 0 bases, with 6 bases between the two germline ends.

The chain employs TRBV3-1 and TRBJ2-1; D unresolved. Germline V lookup: CDR1 LGHDT, CDR2 YNNKEL (reference sequence). The CDR3 has 11 amino acids. V gave up 4 bases and J gave up 8 bases, with 6 bases separating them. The chain's CDR3 is CASSRKDEQFF. The CDR3 nucleotides are TGTGCCAGCAGCCGGAAGGATGAGCAGTTCTTC.

This clonotype was seen ten or more times. The chain employs TRBV2 and TRBJ2-1; D not resolved. Trimming took 8 bases from V and 2 from J, leaving 16 bases between them. The CDR3 covers 15 residues. Looked up from germline, CDR1 is SNHLY and CDR2 is FYNNEI. CDR3 sequence (DNA): TGTGCCAGCGATCTCCTACAGTCGGCCTACAATGAGCAGTTCTTC. This gives the protein CASDLLQSAYNEQFF.

This clonotype showed up just a few times. This chain connects TRBV19 to TRBJ2-7; tentative D call: TRBD1 (6 bases). Germline CDR1 and CDR2: LNHDA and SQIVND (reference sequence). V was clipped by 0 bases and J by 8 bases, with 17 bases between them. The length of the CDR3 is 15 residues. The CDR3 region has the DNA TGTGCCAGTAGTATAGATCTGGACAGACCCCCTCAGCAGTACTTC. This sequence encodes CASSIDLDRPPQQYF.

The rearrangement links TRBV19 to TRBJ2-1; TRBD1 matches 8 bases. Germline lookup yields CDR1 LNHDA and CDR2 SQIVND (reference sequence). V trimming: 5 bases; J trimming: 10 bases; junction bases outside the gene matches: 13. The CDR3 has 15 residues. The CDR3 here is CASSSWTGSVREQFF. The CDR3 DNA is TGTGCCAGTAGTTCCTGGACAGGGTCGGTGCGGGAGCAGTTCTTC.

The rearrangement links TRBV19 to TRBJ1-2; 9 nucleotides agree with TRBD1. The CDR3 spans 12 residues. After removal of 11 bases from V and 7 bases from J, the junction contained 8 bases not matched to a gene. Looked up from germline, CDR1 is LNHDA and CDR2 is SQIVND (reference sequence). The CDR3 sequence: CAPSTGGGGYTF. The CDR3 region has the DNA TGTGCCCCTTCGACAGGGGGAGGTGGCTACACCTTC.

The chain couples TRBV5-6 to TRBJ2-7, with 10 bases that match TRBD2. The junction had 7 bases not matched to a gene; V was cut back by 4 bases and J by 3 bases. Germline assignment: CDR1 SGHDT and CDR2 YYEEEE. The CDR3 totals 15 residues. CDR3 coding DNA: TGTGCCAGCAGCACAGCGGGAGGGAGGCACTACGAGCAGTACTTC. Translated, it gives CASSTAGGRHYEQYF.

This sequence joins TRBV12-3 or TRBV12-4 and TRBJ2-2; D uncertain. V lost 3 bases and J 3 bases, leaving 5 bases between the germline ends. This CDR3 contains 13 residues. The CDR3 DNA sequence: TGTGCCAGCAGTTTCTTCGACACCGGGGAGCTGTTTTTT. Amino acids: CASSFFDTGELFF.

This clonotype was seen repeatedly, ten times or more. The J gene is TRBJ2-7, the V gene TRBV28; 9 bases match TRBD1. Germline CDR1 MDHEN, CDR2 SYDVKM. The CDR3 runs 14 residues. After removal of 6 bases from V and 5 bases from J, the junction contained 8 bases not matched to a gene. The chain's CDR3 is CASRTGTGYNEQYF. The DNA for the CDR3 is TGTGCCAGCAGAACCGGGACAGGGTATAACGAGCAGTACTTC.

J is TRBJ2-5 and V is TRBV15, with 7 bases lining up with TRBD2. The V gene's germline CDR1 is LNHNV and CDR2 YYDKDF (reference sequence). The CDR3 length is 14 residues. V gave up 1 base and J gave up 9 bases; unmatched junction bases: 8. The CDR3 DNA sequence: TGTGCCACCAGCAGAGGAGGGACCGCGGGAGCCCAGTACTTC. Encoded protein: CATSRGGTAGAQYF.

V usage is TRBV7-2 and J usage is TRBJ2-1; no firm D call. Deletions cut 5 bases from V and 7 bases from J, with 21 bases between. Germline assignment: CDR1 SGHTA and CDR2 FQGNSA. The CDR3 extends over 16 amino acids. CDR3 DNA: TGTGCCAGCAGCCCCCGGACCGCCGGCCCCCTGAATGAGCAGTTCTTC. Amino acid sequence: CASSPRTAGPLNEQFF.

In this sample, this clonotype turned up many times. The gene calls are TRBV20-1 and TRBJ2-4, with 9 bases aligning to TRBD2. Per the germline V gene, CDR1 is DFQATT and CDR2 is SNEGSKA (reference sequence). With V trimmed by 3 bases and J by 0 bases, 9 bases remained unmatched. This CDR3 has 17 amino acids. CDR3 nucleotide sequence: TGCAGTGCTAGTTGGCTAGCGGGATTCGGAGCCAAAAACATTCAGTACTTC. Translated: CSASWLAGFGAKNIQYF.

This clonotype was detected only a few times. V is TRBV7-2 and J is TRBJ2-1; D could derive from TRBD1 or TRBD2 (5 bases each). This CDR3 is built from 14 residues. Trimming took off 2 bases at V and 7 bases at J, with 12 bases between the two ends. Germline-derived CDR1 and CDR2 are SGHTA and FQGNSA. The CDR3 spells CASSLMSGGNEQFF. The CDR3 coding sequence is TGTGCCAGCAGCTTAATGAGTGGGGGAAATGAGCAGTTCTTC.

This clonotype has a handful of counts. The chain couples TRBV5-1 to TRBJ2-2, with TRBD1 matching over 9 bases. The germline gives CDR1 SGHRS, CDR2 YFSETQ. The CDR3 has 16 amino acids. V shed 4 bases and J 7 bases; nucleotides not matched to a gene: 11. CDR3 amino acids: CASSPTGTGINGELFF. The CDR3 bases are TGCGCCAGCAGCCCGACCGGGACAGGGATTAACGGGGAGCTGTTTTTT.

The J gene is TRBJ1-1, the V gene TRBV20-1; possibly TRBD1 for D (5 bases). Germline lookup yields CDR1 DFQATT and CDR2 SNEGSKA (reference sequence). The V gene lost 6 bases and the J gene lost 0 bases, with 11 bases spanning the gap. The CDR3 covers 13 residues. CDR3 in DNA: TGCAGTGCAAACAGGTTCATGAACACTGAAGCTTTCTTT. As protein: CSANRFMNTEAFF.

The V gene is TRBV7-9, the J gene TRBJ1-1; possibly TRBD1 for D (6 bases). Germline lookup yields CDR1 SEHNR and CDR2 FQNEAQ (reference sequence). The CDR3 totals 14 residues. Between the trimmed V and J ends, which lost 6 bases and 3 bases, there was a span of 14 bases. This chain's CDR3 is CASSFARGDTEAFF. CDR3 DNA: TGTGCCAGCAGTTTTGCGAGGGGGGACACTGAAGCTTTCTTT.

The CDR3 here is CASSQGSTGGSYGIQYF. CDR3 DNA: TGTGCCAGCAGCCAAGGGAGTACCGGCGGATCTTATGGCATTCAGTACTTC. The chain has TRBV3-1 and TRBJ2-4; D remains ambiguous. This CDR3 region has 17 residues. V lost 1 base and J 9 bases, leaving 22 bases between the germline ends. The germline gives CDR1 LGHDT, CDR2 YNNKEL (reference sequence).

V usage is TRBV23-1 and J usage is TRBJ2-1, with D possibly TRBD1 on 5 matching bases. TRBV23-1 is filed as an ORF, its function uncertain. Trimming pared 0 bases from V and 6 bases from J, leaving 15 bases between. The CDR3 extends over 16 amino acids. For the CDR3, the DNA is TGCGCCAGCAGTCAATCACCAGGGATGGAGTTCAATGAGCAGTTCTTC. Protein product: CASSQSPGMEFNEQFF.